Each of the 31 T cell receptor beta chains below was sequenced from the same sample in a study of T cells in Graves' hyperthyroidism and ophthalmopathy. Regions amplified from RNA transcripts were the TCR beta CDR3 regions. The study used the HTBI primer set for a first-round RT-PCR of the TCR CDR3. TCRdb processed the multiplex PCR reads anew with MiXCR; each CDR3 protein has one entry. This table holds some 490,000 distinct CDR3 sequences, about 22% found once. The specimen was blood. The receptors stem from an older woman with Graves' ophthalmopathy.

This clonotype was counted once. The chain combines TRBV28 with TRBJ1-2, with TRBD1 identical over 8 bases. Germline assignment: CDR1 MDHEN and CDR2 SYDVKM. The CDR3 extends over 15 amino acids. Losses at the gene ends were 3 bases for V and 3 bases for J; bases not matched to a gene: 6. The CDR3 DNA sequence: TGTGCCAGCAGTTTCCCGACAGGGGTAGACTATGGCTACACCTTC. This gives the protein CASSFPTGVDYGYTF.

The CDR3 loop reads CASSQPTQGILREQYF. CDR3 nucleotides: TGCGCCAGCAGCCAGCCCACACAGGGAATCCTACGAGAGCAGTACTTC. The chain uses TRBV4-1 and TRBJ2-7; D perhaps matches TRBD1 (6 bases). The length of the CDR3 is 16 residues. V was shortened by 3 bases and J by 7 bases, with 22 bases between the two germline ends. Per the germline V gene, CDR1 is MGHRA and CDR2 is YSYEKL.

The chain combines TRBV28 with TRBJ2-4; no reliable D call. CDR1 and CDR2 from the germline V gene are MDHEN and SYDVKM. V shed 4 bases and J shed 2 bases, with 6 bases lying between them. The CDR3 consists of 13 residues. This chain's CDR3 is CASSSISKNIQYF. CDR3 DNA sequence: TGTGCCAGCAGTTCCATATCCAAAAACATTCAGTACTTC.

The chain is built from TRBV5-6 and TRBJ2-5; D remains unclear. Germline assignment: CDR1 SGHDT and CDR2 YYEEEE. The CDR3 length is 14 residues. Deletions cut 0 bases from V and 3 bases from J, with 9 bases between. The CDR3 reads CASSLAGPKETQYF. For the CDR3, the DNA is TGTGCCAGCAGCTTGGCTGGCCCCAAAGAGACCCAGTACTTC. Full variable domain (outside the CDR3, taken from reference TRBV5-6 and TRBJ2-5): DAGVTQSPTHLIKTRGQQVTLRCSPKSGHDTVSWYQQALGQGPQFIFQYYEEEERQRGNFPDRFSGHQFPNYSSELNVNALLLGDSALYLCASSLAGPKETQYFGPGTRLLVL.

The gene calls are TRBV28 and TRBJ2-7, with 13 bases identical to TRBD2. The CDR3 has 13 residues. Germline V CDR1 and CDR2: MDHEN, SYDVKM. The trim removed 10 bases at V and 7 bases at J, leaving 7 bases unmatched. CDR3 amino acids: CATGTSGTSEQYF. The DNA for the CDR3 is TGTGCCACAGGGACTAGCGGGACAAGTGAGCAGTACTTC. The complete variable domain, with remaining parts taken from reference TRBV28 and TRBJ2-7, reads DVKVTQSSRYLVKRTGEKVFLECVQDMDHENMFWYRQDPGLGLRLIYFSYDVKMKEKGDIPEGYSVSREKKERFSLILESASTNQTSMYLCATGTSGTSEQYFGPGTRLTVT.

J is TRBJ2-1 and V is TRBV9, with 8 nucleotides matching TRBD2. The CDR3 loop spans 18 amino acids. Trimming cost V 3 bases and J 0 bases; bases outside gene matches: 11. In germline, CDR1 is SGDLS, CDR2 YYNGEE. The CDR3 DNA follows: TGTGCCAGCAGCGGACGGGGGGGACTATACCGCTCCTACAATGAGCAGTTCTTC. Its protein is CASSGRGGLYRSYNEQFF.

The chain couples TRBV5-1 to TRBJ1-6; 10 nucleotides line up with TRBD1. Unmatched junction bases numbered 4, after V lost 0 bases and J lost 10 bases. The CDR3 has 15 residues. Germline V gene data show CDR1 as SGHRS and CDR2 as YFSETQ. The CDR3 here is CASSLGQGAESPLHF. CDR3 DNA: TGCGCCAGCAGCTTGGGACAGGGGGCAGAGTCACCCCTCCACTTT. Filled out from reference TRBV5-1 and TRBJ1-6, the complete variable domain reads KAGVTQTPRYLIKTRGQQVTLSCSPISGHRSVSWYQQTPGQGLQFLFEYFSETQRNKGNFPGRFSGRQFSNSRSEMNVSTLELGDSALYLCASSLGQGAESPLHFGNGTRLTVT.

The V gene is TRBV13, the J gene TRBJ1-2; unclear D gene. Germline V gene lookup returns CDR1 PRHDT and CDR2 FYEKMQ (reference sequence). Trimming cost V 2 bases and J 4 bases, with 14 bases left between them. This CDR3 has 15 amino acids. CDR3 region: CASSLNRLATYGYTF. CDR3 DNA: TGTGCCAGCAGCTTAAATCGTCTGGCTACCTATGGCTACACCTTC.

With regard to this clonotype: The final CDR3 position lacks the conserved phenylalanine or tryptophan, pointing to a likely read error. The chain recombines TRBV20-1 with TRBJ2-7, with TRBD1 matching over 9 bases. Germline lookup yields CDR1 DFQATT and CDR2 SNEGSKA (reference sequence). V shed 7 bases and J 0 bases; nucleotides not matched to a gene: 7. This CDR3 is 14 amino acids long. This chain's CDR3 is CSVGGTGFSYEQYL. The DNA of the CDR3 is TGCAGTGTAGGGGGGACAGGGTTCTCCTACGAGCAGTACCTC.

This rearrangement joins TRBV18 to TRBJ2-7; D possibly matches TRBD1 or TRBD2 (5 bases each). Germline values: CDR1 KGHSH, CDR2 LQKENI. The germline V and J ends were trimmed by 4 bases and 1 base, with 8 bases remaining between them. The length of the CDR3 is 13 residues. This CDR3 is CASSRDGSYEQYF. CDR3 bases: TGTGCCAGCTCACGGGACGGGTCCTACGAGCAGTACTTC.

This clonotype was recorded a few times. The CDR3 is CASGRESKGTDTQYF. The CDR3, as DNA: TGTGCCAGCGGGCGGGAGTCGAAAGGGACAGATACGCAGTATTTT. The chain joins TRBV6-2 or TRBV6-3 to TRBJ2-3, with 7 bases matching TRBD2. The V gene's germline CDR1 is MNHEY and CDR2 SVGEGT. This CDR3 spans 15 amino acids. With V trimmed by 8 bases and J by 3 bases, 11 bases remained unmatched.

This rearrangement joins TRBV30 to TRBJ1-2; D is perhaps TRBD1 (5 bases). The germline gives CDR1 GTSNPN, CDR2 SVGIG (reference sequence). The length of the CDR3 is 14 residues. Trimming pared 1 base from V and 2 bases from J, leaving 11 bases between. This CDR3 reads CAWSEGQRNYGYTF. In DNA, the CDR3 is TGTGCCTGGAGTGAGGGGCAGCGAAACTATGGCTACACCTTC.

The sample holds many counts of this clonotype. The chain employs TRBV27 and TRBJ1-2, with D possibly TRBD1 on 6 matching bases. The V and J ends lost 0 bases and 0 bases respectively, with 11 bases between them. CDR1 and CDR2 from the germline V gene are MNHEY and SMNVEV (reference sequence). This CDR3 region has 16 residues. The CDR3: CASSLSGQLPNYGYTF. The CDR3 DNA reads TGTGCCAGCAGTTTATCCGGACAGCTCCCTAACTATGGCTACACCTTC.

This clonotype was seen a handful of times. The V and J genes are TRBV19 and TRBJ1-5; perhaps TRBD1 as D (5 bases). The germline V gene encodes CDR1 LNHDA and CDR2 SQIVND (reference sequence). The CDR3 runs to 15 residues. V was cut by 3 bases and J by 1 base, with 10 bases left in between. The CDR3 sequence is CASSIEGLSNQPQHF. DNA for the CDR3: TGTGCCAGTAGTATCGAGGGGTTAAGCAATCAGCCCCAGCATTTT. The entire variable domain, with the rest obtained from reference TRBV19 and TRBJ1-5, is as follows: DGGITQSPKYLFRKEGQNVTLSCEQNLNHDAMYWYRQDPGQGLRLIYYSQIVNDFQKGDIAEGYSVSREKKESFPLTVTSAQKNPTAFYLCASSIEGLSNQPQHFGDGTRLSIL.

This clonotype was seen repeatedly, ten times or more. The chain carries TRBV11-2 and TRBJ1-2, with D possibly being TRBD1 (5 bases). CDR3 length: 15 residues. The ends were cut back, 2 bases at V and 6 bases at J, with 16 bases in the middle. The germline V gene encodes CDR1 SGHAT and CDR2 FQNNGV. Here the CDR3 reads CASSLFPTRVDGYTF. The CDR3 nucleotides read TGTGCCAGCAGCTTATTTCCCACCAGGGTGGATGGCTACACCTTC.

The rearrangement links TRBV29-1 to TRBJ1-1; D remains unclear. The V gene lost 5 bases and the J gene lost 2 bases, with 6 bases spanning the gap. This CDR3 comprises 11 residues. Germline-derived CDR1 and CDR2 are SQVTM and ANQGSEA. CDR3 amino acids: CSVLPNTEAFF. The DNA of the CDR3 is TGCAGCGTTTTGCCAAACACTGAAGCTTTCTTT.

The J gene is TRBJ2-3, the V gene TRBV24-1; D is undetermined. CDR1 KGHDR and CDR2 SFDVKD come from the germline V gene. The CDR3 has 14 amino acids. Trimming removed 1 base from V and 0 bases from J, with 4 bases in between. CDR3 residues: CATSDFDSTDTQYF. The CDR3 nucleotides read TGTGCCACCAGTGATTTTGACAGCACAGATACGCAGTATTTT.

Ten or more counts support this clonotype. This rearrangement joins TRBV15 to TRBJ2-2, with 7 bases lining up with TRBD1. CDR3 length: 15 residues. Germline CDR1 LNHNV, CDR2 YYDKDF (reference sequence). With 3 bases clipped from V and 4 bases from J, the junction kept 5 bases outside the gene matches. In DNA form, the CDR3 reads TGTGCCACCAGCAGCGGGGACAGCTTCACCGGGGAGCTGTTTTTT. This translates into CATSSGDSFTGELFF.

This chain connects TRBV11-2 to TRBJ2-3, with 9 positions matching TRBD1. This CDR3 is 18 amino acids long. Germline V gives CDR1 SGHAT, CDR2 FQNNGV. The J segment lost 4 bases and the V segment lost 5 bases, leaving 16 bases of the junction unmatched. The CDR3 nucleotides read TGTGCCAGCAGCAGCAGACGGGACAGGGCCTTCCCAGCAGATACGCAGTATTTT. Protein sequence: CASSSRRDRAFPADTQYF.

The chain uses TRBV6-1 and TRBJ1-6; the match to TRBD1 covers 7 bases. Unmatched junction bases numbered 8, after V lost 6 bases and J lost 6 bases. The CDR3 runs to 15 residues. Germline CDR1 is MNHNS and CDR2 is SASEGT. CDR3 protein: CASRAGQASNSPLHF. In DNA, the CDR3 is TGTGCCAGCAGGGCCGGACAGGCCAGTAATTCACCCCTCCACTTT.

The chain employs TRBV2 and TRBJ1-5, with TRBD1 matching over 7 bases. The CDR3 has 15 amino acids. Germline V gives CDR1 SNHLY, CDR2 FYNNEI. V gave up 6 bases and J gave up 0 bases; unmatched junction bases: 5. The CDR3 DNA is TGTGCCAGCAGGGACAGGACTATTAGCAATCAGCCCCAGCATTTT. It encodes CASRDRTISNQPQHF.

The gene calls are TRBV5-1 and TRBJ1-1; 8 bases map to TRBD1. Germline V CDR1 and CDR2: SGHRS, YFSETQ. CDR3 size: 16 residues. J was trimmed by 10 bases and V by 0 bases; bases with no gene match: 14. DNA for the CDR3: TGCGCCAGCAGCTTGGGGAACATTCAGGGGGCTTCGGGAGCTTTCTTT. Encoded protein: CASSLGNIQGASGAFF.

This clonotype was detected only a few times. The chain combines TRBV11-2 with TRBJ1-6; 9 nucleotides agree with TRBD1. CDR3 length: 14 residues. V trimming: 3 bases; J trimming: 7 bases; junction bases outside the gene matches: 1. Germline V gene sequence: CDR1 SGHAT, CDR2 FQNNGV. The CDR3 region is CASSFGTGNSPLHF. The CDR3, as DNA: TGTGCCAGCAGCTTTGGGACAGGGAATTCACCCCTCCACTTT.

This clonotype was found a few times. This chain connects TRBV19 to TRBJ2-2; 8 positions match TRBD1. V was pared by 6 bases and J by 6 bases, with 6 bases of the junction left unmatched. This CDR3 region has 14 residues. Germline V lookup: CDR1 LNHDA, CDR2 SQIVND (reference sequence). The CDR3: CASRREQGAGELFF. The CDR3 coding sequence is TGTGCCAGTAGAAGGGAACAGGGGGCCGGGGAGCTGTTTTTT.

This clonotype was found a few times. The chain links TRBV6-1 to TRBJ2-5; D possibly uses TRBD1 or TRBD2 (5 bases each). The germline CDR1 and CDR2 sequences are MNHNS and SASEGT. V was shortened by 4 bases and J by 2 bases, with 14 bases between the two germline ends. The length of the CDR3 is 15 residues. The CDR3 DNA reads as TGTGCCAGCAGTGCCACGACGGGGCCTCAAGAGACCCAGTACTTC. Its translation is CASSATTGPQETQYF.

V usage is TRBV6-5 and J usage is TRBJ2-7; 7 bases align to TRBD2. V dropped 2 bases and J dropped 2; count of bases not matched to a gene: 6. The CDR3 runs to 15 residues. The germline CDR1 and CDR2 sequences are MNHEY and SVGAGI. The CDR3 region is CASSYGAGTTYEQYF. CDR3 sequence (DNA): TGTGCCAGCAGTTACGGGGCGGGGACTACCTACGAGCAGTACTTC.

The rearrangement joins TRBV19 to TRBJ2-1; 13 positions agree with TRBD2. V shed 5 bases, J shed 7 bases, and the junction held 8 bases outside the gene matches. Germline lookup yields CDR1 LNHDA and CDR2 SQIVND (reference sequence). The CDR3 contains 16 residues. The CDR3: CASSLPPGLAGNEQFF. CDR3 DNA sequence: TGTGCCAGTAGTCTGCCTCCGGGACTAGCGGGGAATGAGCAGTTCTTC.

V and J are TRBV5-8 and TRBJ1-1; D is uncertain. The CDR3 runs 15 residues. Germline CDR1 and CDR2: SGHTS and YDEGEE. V shed 3 bases and J shed 6 bases, with 18 bases lying between them. The CDR3 here is CASSSLSAFFSEAFF. In nucleotides, the CDR3 is TGTGCCAGCAGCTCCTTGTCCGCGTTCTTCTCTGAAGCTTTCTTT.

This clonotype was counted only a few times. V usage is TRBV10-2 and J usage is TRBJ2-7, with 8 positions matching TRBD2. Looked up from germline, CDR1 is WSHSY and CDR2 is SAAADI. The CDR3 consists of 14 residues. J gave up 0 bases and V 7 bases, and 5 bases lay outside the gene matches. The CDR3: CASIASGYSYEQYF. The CDR3 DNA follows: TGCGCCAGCATAGCTAGCGGGTACTCCTACGAGCAGTACTTC.

Comment on this clonotype: Being one base from a much bigger clone, this may be a read error. The rearrangement uses TRBV12-3 or TRBV12-4 and TRBJ1-1; no reliable D call. Trimming cost V 7 bases and J 3 bases, with 12 bases left between them. CDR3 size: 13 residues. In DNA, the CDR3 is TGTGCCAGCACCCAGGTGGTGCACACTGAAGCTTTCTTT. This codes for CASTQVVHTEAFF.

As for this clonotype: At one end, the junction sequence differs from germline, possibly due to a read error. The chain has TRBV6-2 or TRBV6-3 and TRBJ2-3, with a possible D match to TRBD2 (5 bases). Germline loops: CDR1 MNHEY, CDR2 SVGEGT. The CDR3 length is 15 residues. CDR3 DNA: TGTGCCAGCAGTGACTCAGCGGACCCAACAGATACGCAGTATTTT. It translates to CASSDSADPTDTQYF.